Listed below are T cell receptor beta chains from one sample, sequenced in a study of blood T cell repertoires in COVID-19. Assay: immunoSEQ multiplex PCR; the TCRdb copy retains only in-frame clones and omits some. The sample lists about 160,000 clones; roughly 87% were seen once. Sequenced input: peripheral blood. The origin of the receptors is an older woman who had recovered from COVID-19. Each CDR3 is given with its conserved first and last residue. D genes are given only for firm matches. The size of a clone is reported for some rows only, either as once, few or many, or as a class for expanded clones.

once | . | TRBJ2-1 | TRBV12-3/TRBV12-4 | CASSKDRYNEQFF | TGTGCCAGCAGTAAAGACAGGTACAATGAGCAGTTCTTC
. | TRBD1 | TRBJ1-3 | TRBV5-1 | CASSLGPTGAGNTIYF | TGCGCCAGCAGCTTGGGACCGACAGGGGCTGGAAACACCATATATTTT
. | TRBD2 | TRBJ2-7 | TRBV14 | CASKAGTSNYEQYF | TGTGCCAGCAAGGCAGGGACTAGCAACTACGAGCAGTACTTC
. | TRBD1 | TRBJ2-5 | TRBV4-1 | CASSQPGTGFSGRYF | TGCGCCAGCAGCCAACCCGGGACAGGGTTCTCGGGGAGGTACTTC
. | TRBD1 | TRBJ1-2 | TRBV7-9 | CASSPQGGSLSYTF | TGTGCCAGCAGCCCTCAGGGGGGTTCGCTCAGCTACACCTTC
. | TRBD1 | TRBJ1-6 | TRBV9 | CASSTYDRGSSYNSPLHF | TGTGCCAGCAGCACATACGACAGGGGGAGCTCCTATAATTCACCCCTCCACTTT
. | TRBD2 | TRBJ2-3 | TRBV18 | CASSLRTSGGFTDTQYF | TGTGCCAGCTCACTAAGGACTAGCGGGGGATTCACAGATACGCAGTATTTT
. | TRBD1 | TRBJ1-1 | TRBV2 | CASRYRTGMNTEAFF | TGTGCCAGCAGATACAGGACAGGGATGAACACTGAAGCTTTCTTT
. | . | TRBJ1-1 | TRBV29-1 | CSVAGYTEAFF | TGCAGCGTTGCAGGGTATACTGAAGCTTTCTTT
. | . | TRBJ2-2 | TRBV11-2 | CASSLDLDTGELFF | TGTGCCAGCAGCTTAGATCTTGACACCGGGGAGCTGTTTTTT